Reported below is one TCR beta chain. CDR3 length: 14 amino acids. Trimming took 0 bases from V and 6 from J, leaving 11 bases between them. Germline V gene sequence: CDR1 LGHNA, CDR2 YSLEER. PCR amplification relied on 60 Vbeta primers (plus 13 Jbeta primers). Using immunoSEQ multiplex PCR, the repertoire was profiled, and TCRdb retains in-frame clones only, with some absent. This repertoire shows about 160,000 clones, 80% found once; its top ten account for around 4.5%. The data originate from a study of cytomegalovirus exposure and HLA in healthy donors. Study-level background: Genotyping of 400 or so donors showed that roughly 80% belonged to the Caucasian-associated ancestry cluster.

This TCR was recovered from a man in his thirties or forties in good health and CMV-seronegative. Sequenced: PBMCs. V gene TRBV4-3 combines with J gene TRBJ1-2; D remains ambiguous. The CDR3 is CASSQDAGVDGYTF. The CDR3 bases are TGCGCCAGCAGCCAAGATGCCGGGGTTGATGGCTACACCTTC.